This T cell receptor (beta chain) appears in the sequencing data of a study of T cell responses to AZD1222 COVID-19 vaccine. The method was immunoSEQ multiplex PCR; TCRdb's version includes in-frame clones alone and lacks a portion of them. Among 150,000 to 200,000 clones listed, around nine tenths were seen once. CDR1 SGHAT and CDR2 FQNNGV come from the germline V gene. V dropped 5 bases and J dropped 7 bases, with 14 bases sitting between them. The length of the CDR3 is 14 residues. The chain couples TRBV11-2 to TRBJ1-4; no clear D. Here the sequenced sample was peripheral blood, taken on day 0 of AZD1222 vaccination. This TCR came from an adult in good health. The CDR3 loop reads CASSREGISEKLFF. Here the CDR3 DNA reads TGTGCCAGCAGCCGGGAAGGGATAAGTGAAAAACTGTTTTTT.